This TCR beta chain originates from a study of sequential checkpoint blockade in melanoma. Study overall: Randomization was 1:1 between first-line nivolumab→ipilimumab and ipilimumab→nivolumab.

The length of the CDR3 is 15 residues. Trimming pared 3 bases from V and 2 bases from J, leaving 12 bases between. CDR1 MNHEY and CDR2 SMNVEV come from the germline V gene (reference sequence). The treatment here: randomized to nivolumab then ipilimumab (arm A) or the reverse (arm B). PBMC sorting kept live CD3+CD8+ cells without CD19 or CD56. Clones were sequenced by immunoSEQ multiplex PCR, and TCRdb holds only the in-frame ones, with some missing. The data hold approximately 21,000 clones, with around 82% observed a single time. The genes are TRBV27 and TRBJ2-3; the D gene is possibly TRBD2 (5 bases). This TCR derives from a human donor with melanoma. The source was CD8+ T cells sorted from blood (inferred from file names), collected from a patient given nivolumab and ipilimumab in sequence. The CDR3 DNA reads as TGTGCCAGCAGTTTTTCAGGCCTAGCCACAGATACGCAGTATTTT. Protein: CASSFSGLATDTQYF.